This entry lists 8 T cell receptor beta chains sequenced from one sample in a study of T-cell memory formation after mild COVID-19. TCRdb independently ran MiXCR on the 5' RACE reads; one entry per CDR3 protein. The sample records 500,000 to 650,000 distinct CDR3 sequences, about 20% being singletons. The sample taken for sequencing was PBMCs or a T cell subset sorted from them (not recorded which). These receptors originate from an adult woman who had mild COVID-19 (a few samples of this study predate the infection). Cell type and time point are not known.

This clonotype was seen more than once but under ten times. The chain couples TRBV5-1 to TRBJ2-6, with D unclear. The CDR3 covers 13 residues. Germline CDR1 is SGHRS and CDR2 is YFSETQ. The V end lost 3 bases, the J end lost 2 bases, and 3 bases lay between the germline ends. Written as DNA, the CDR3 is TGCGCCAGCAGCTCTACTGGGGCCAACGTCCTGACTTTC. Protein sequence: CASSSTGANVLTF.

This clonotype was seen at least ten times. For the CDR3, the DNA is TGCAGTGTCGCGGGCACTAGCGGGATTGGCAATGAGCAGTTCTTC. Translating gives CSVAGTSGIGNEQFF. V usage is TRBV20-1 and J usage is TRBJ2-1, with TRBD2 matching over 10 bases. CDR1 and CDR2 from the germline V gene are DFQATT and SNEGSKA (reference sequence). V lost 7 bases to trimming and J lost 6 bases; unmatched junction nucleotides: 12. There are 15 residues in the CDR3.

This chain uses TRBV19 with TRBJ2-5; maybe TRBD2 (6 bases). Germline CDR1 reads LNHDA; CDR2 reads SQIVND (reference sequence). The CDR3 extends over 13 amino acids. With 9 bases removed from V and 7 bases from J, the gap between germline ends came to 18 bases. This CDR3 reads CASRRPSGGTQYF. DNA of the CDR3: TGTGCCAGCCGAAGGCCATCCGGGGGGACCCAGTACTTC. The whole variable domain, filled in from reference TRBV19 and TRBJ2-5, reads DGGITQSPKYLFRKEGQNVTLSCEQNLNHDAMYWYRQDPGQGLRLIYYSQIVNDFQKGDIAEGYSVSREKKESFPLTVTSAQKNPTAFYLCASRRPSGGTQYFGPGTRLLVL.

This clonotype was detected a few times. The rearrangement links TRBV7-9 to TRBJ1-5, with D perhaps matching TRBD1 (6 bases). Germline V lookup: CDR1 SEHNR, CDR2 FQNEAQ (reference sequence). The CDR3 length is 16 residues. V lost 8 bases to trimming and J lost 1 base, with 18 bases between them. The CDR3 loop is CASGPLEGGSNQPQHF. The DNA for the CDR3 is TGTGCCAGCGGCCCCTTGGAGGGGGGGAGCAATCAGCCCCAGCATTTT.

This clonotype was observed a handful of times. The V call is TRBV3-1, the J call TRBJ2-1; no clear D. There are 15 residues in the CDR3. V shed 0 bases and J shed 6 bases, with 12 bases lying between them. Looked up from germline, CDR1 is LGHDT and CDR2 is YNNKEL (reference sequence). The CDR3 region has the DNA TGTGCCAGCAGCCAAGATCCAGGTTGGGGCAATGAGCAGTTCTTC. Its protein product is CASSQDPGWGNEQFF.

V and J are TRBV7-3 and TRBJ2-3, with 8 nucleotides matching TRBD2. Trimming took 6 bases from V and 2 from J; bases not matched to a gene: 19. CDR1 and CDR2 from the germline V gene are SGHTA and FQGTGA. The CDR3 totals 19 residues. This CDR3 reads CASSEAPAGLAGFTDTQYF. The DNA of the CDR3 is TGTGCCAGCAGTGAGGCCCCGGCAGGGCTAGCGGGCTTCACAGATACGCAGTATTTT.

In its sample, this clonotype was seen many times. V usage is TRBV5-1 and J usage is TRBJ1-1; D unclear. The germline V gene has CDR1 SGHRS and CDR2 YFSETQ. Trimming removed 1 base at V and 2 bases at J, with 9 bases between. The CDR3 loop spans 14 amino acids. CDR3 bases: TGCGCCAGCAGCTTGCTTACGGAAAACACTGAAGCTTTCTTT. Translating it yields CASSLLTENTEAFF.

The table lists this clonotype with a few counts. The chain employs TRBV3-1 and TRBJ2-5; tentative D call: TRBD2 (5 bases). Trimming left V 1 base short and J 1 base short, with 10 bases between. The CDR3 covers 15 residues. The germline V gene encodes CDR1 LGHDT and CDR2 YNNKEL (reference sequence). The CDR3 DNA reads TGTGCCAGCAGCCAAGCCGGGGTTACCCAAGAGACCCAGTACTTC. This encodes CASSQAGVTQETQYF.